Shown below are 12 T cell receptor beta chains from a single sample sequenced in a study of blood T cell repertoires in COVID-19. Assay: immunoSEQ multiplex PCR; the TCRdb copy retains only in-frame clones and omits some. This repertoire shows 140,000 to 150,000 clones, around four fifths found once; its top ten account for about 6.1%. Sequencing was carried out using PBMCs or T cells enriched from blood (not recorded which). All receptors derive from a woman in her thirties or forties who had recovered from COVID-19.

In DNA form, the CDR3 reads TGTGCCAGATCAAGGGCCCCGGGGGGTTACTACAATGAGCAGTTCTTC. Amino acids: CARSRAPGGYYNEQFF. The V gene is TRBV7-2, the J gene TRBJ2-1; 7 bases fit TRBD2. Unmatched junction bases numbered 14, after V lost 9 bases and J lost 3 bases. Germline V gene lookup returns CDR1 SGHTA and CDR2 FQGNSA. This CDR3 has 16 residues.

This chain uses TRBV7-8 with TRBJ1-1, with 7 bases lining up with TRBD1. The CDR3 extends over 12 amino acids. V trimming: 5 bases; J trimming: 8 bases; junction bases outside the gene matches: 5. Looked up from germline, CDR1 is SGHVS and CDR2 is FQNEAQ. The DNA of the CDR3 is TGTGCCAGCAGCGTTCGGACAGGAGAAGCTTTCTTT. Its translation is CASSVRTGEAFF.

The rearrangement links TRBV30 to TRBJ1-2; weak D call: TRBD1 (5 bases). The CDR3 has 12 residues. V lost 8 bases and J lost 2, with 12 bases in between. CDR1 and CDR2 from the germline V gene are GTSNPN and SVGIG (reference sequence). CDR3 amino acids: CARSQANYGYTF. DNA of the CDR3: TGTGCCCGTTCACAGGCAAACTATGGCTACACCTTC.

V is TRBV30 and J is TRBJ1-1; the match to TRBD1 covers 10 bases. Trimming removed 5 bases from V and 5 bases from J; junction bases left unmatched: 8. CDR1 and CDR2 from the germline V gene are GTSNPN and SVGIG (reference sequence). CDR3 length: 14 amino acids. CDR3 sequence reads: CAWEPGQGRTEAFF. The CDR3 DNA follows: TGTGCCTGGGAACCGGGACAGGGGAGAACTGAAGCTTTCTTT.

The chain has TRBV9 and TRBJ2-3; 7 bases align to TRBD2. The CDR3 covers 13 residues. V dropped 3 bases and J dropped 5; count of bases not matched to a gene: 3. The V gene's germline CDR1 is SGDLS and CDR2 YYNGEE. The CDR3 region is CASSGDYRDTQYF. The CDR3 DNA reads as TGTGCCAGCAGCGGGGACTATAGAGATACGCAGTATTTT. Supplemented by reference TRBV9 and TRBJ2-3, the full variable domain reads DSGVTQTPKHLITATGQRVTLRCSPRSGDLSVYWYQQSLDQGLQFLIQYYNGEERAKGNILERFSAQQFPDLHSELNLSSLELGDSALYFCASSGDYRDTQYFGPGTRLTVL.

V is TRBV14 and J is TRBJ1-1, with 8 bases fitting TRBD1. The V segment lost 5 bases and the J segment 3 bases; nucleotides outside the gene matches: 11. Per germline, CDR1 SGHDN and CDR2 FVKESK. This CDR3 contains 16 residues. CDR3 DNA: TGTGCCAGCAGCATCCAGCCAGGGGGCTATTACACTGAAGCTTTCTTT. Translation gives CASSIQPGGYYTEAFF.

The chain recombines TRBV5-1 with TRBJ2-1; 7 nucleotides match TRBD2. V shed 0 bases and J 10 bases; nucleotides not matched to a gene: 4. This CDR3 region has 13 residues. From germline, CDR1 is SGHRS and CDR2 YFSETQ. The CDR3 region is CASSLASGLEQFF. In DNA form, the CDR3 reads TGCGCCAGCAGCTTGGCTAGCGGCCTCGAGCAGTTCTTC.

V is TRBV11-2 and J is TRBJ2-5, with 14 nucleotides matching TRBD2. This CDR3 has 16 residues. Germline assignment: CDR1 SGHAT and CDR2 FQNNGV. Unmatched junction bases numbered 3, after V lost 1 base and J lost 5 bases. CDR3 sequence: CASSLGGLAGAETQYF. CDR3 coding DNA: TGTGCCAGCAGCTTAGGGGGACTAGCGGGAGCGGAGACCCAGTACTTC.

The rearrangement links TRBV11-1 to TRBJ1-6; D remains ambiguous. Per the germline V gene, CDR1 is SGHAT and CDR2 is FQDESV (reference sequence). V was trimmed by 6 bases and J by 4 bases, leaving 13 bases between them. There are 15 residues in the CDR3. The chain's CDR3 is CASSGGSAYNSPLHF. The CDR3 coding sequence is TGTGCCAGCAGTGGAGGCTCGGCTTATAATTCACCCCTCCACTTT.

J is TRBJ1-1 and V is TRBV27; D not resolved. This CDR3 is 15 amino acids long. The V gene lost 6 bases and the J gene lost 4 bases, with 18 bases spanning the gap. In germline, CDR1 is MNHEY, CDR2 SMNVEV (reference sequence). The CDR3 loop reads CASRAGLYDLTEAFF. In DNA, the CDR3 is TGTGCCAGCAGGGCAGGACTATACGACCTCACTGAAGCTTTCTTT.

This clone was recorded once. The CDR3 bases are TGTGCCAGCAGCTTGGAGGGACAGGGGAGTAGCTACACCTTC. Its translation is CASSLEGQGSSYTF. The rearrangement links TRBV5-5 to TRBJ1-2; TRBD1 aligns across 10 bases. This CDR3 is 14 amino acids long. Germline V lookup: CDR1 SGHKS, CDR2 YYEKEE (reference sequence). V lost 0 bases and J lost 9; bases outside the gene matches: 5.

The chain carries TRBV4-2 and TRBJ2-5; 10 positions agree with TRBD2. CDR3 size: 16 residues. CDR1 is LGHNA, CDR2 YNFKEQ, per germline. The junction had 7 bases not matched to a gene; V was cut back by 1 base and J by 5 bases. CDR3 DNA: TGTGCCAGCAGCCAAGTAACTAGCGGGGTAGTCGAGACCCAGTACTTC. Protein: CASSQVTSGVVETQYF.